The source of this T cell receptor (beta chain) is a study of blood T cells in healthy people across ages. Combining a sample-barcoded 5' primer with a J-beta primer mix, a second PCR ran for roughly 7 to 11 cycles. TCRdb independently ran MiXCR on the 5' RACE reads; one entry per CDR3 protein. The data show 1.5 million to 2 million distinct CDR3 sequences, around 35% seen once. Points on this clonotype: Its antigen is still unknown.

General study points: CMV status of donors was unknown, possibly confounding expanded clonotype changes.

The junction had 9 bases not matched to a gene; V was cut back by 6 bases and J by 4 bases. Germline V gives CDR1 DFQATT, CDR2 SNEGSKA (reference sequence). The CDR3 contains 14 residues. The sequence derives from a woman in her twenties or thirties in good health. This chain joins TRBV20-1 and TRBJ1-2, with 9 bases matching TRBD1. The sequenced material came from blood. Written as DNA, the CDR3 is TGCAGTGCCGGACAGGGGAGTGTCGGCTATGGCTACACCTTC. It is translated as CSAGQGSVGYGYTF.